The rows below give T cell receptor beta chains drawn from one sample of a study of T cells in Graves' hyperthyroidism and ophthalmopathy. MiXCR, applied by TCRdb to the multiplex PCR reads, yields one record per CDR3 protein. The repertoire has under 350,000 distinct CDR3 sequences, about a sixth of them found once; the top ten carry roughly 53%. The sequencing sample was made of blood. These receptors all come from a woman aged 60-75 years with Graves' ophthalmopathy. The CDR3 runs from the conserved cysteine through the conserved F or W. A D gene is named only where the DNA matches it firmly. Clone size is shown for a subset of rows, as once, few, many or a class of expanded clone.

V,size,J,D,CDR3,DNA
TRBV7-9,many,TRBJ1-2,-,CASSLYGYTF,TGTGCCAGCAGCCTCTATGGCTACACCTTC
TRBV28,many,TRBJ2-1,-,CASSLQRISSYNEQFF,TGTGCCAGCAGTTTACAGCGGATAAGCTCCTACAATGAGCAGTTCTTC
TRBV20-1,many,TRBJ2-7,TRBD1,CSPVQWIDRANFEQYF,TGCAGCCCAGTGCAGTGGATCGACAGGGCCAACTTCGAGCAGTACTTC
TRBV20-1,many,TRBJ1-6,TRBD1,CSATTGAKDNSPLHF,TGCAGTGCGACCACAGGGGCAAAAGATAATTCACCCCTCCACTTT
TRBV5-1,-,TRBJ2-1,-,CASSAPGGFGREQFF,TGCGCCAGCAGCGCCCCTGGGGGGTTTGGTCGTGAGCAGTTCTTC
TRBV27,many,TRBJ1-2,-,CASTTGRRGYTF,TGTGCCAGCACTACCGGGAGGCGAGGCTACACCTTC
TRBV7-9,-,TRBJ2-7,-,CASSPTTVSYEQYF,TGTGCCAGCAGCCCAACGACAGTTTCCTACGAGCAGTACTTC
TRBV10-3,-,TRBJ1-2,TRBD1,CAINGQGANYGYTF,TGTGCCATCAACGGACAGGGAGCTAACTATGGCTACACCTTC
TRBV7-2,many,TRBJ2-1,TRBD1,CASSSDRGRPNEQFF,TGTGCCAGCAGTTCCGACAGGGGGCGCCCCAATGAGCAGTTCTTC
TRBV6-1,many,TRBJ1-5,TRBD1,CASGRDRLNQPQHF,TGTGCCAGCGGGCGGGACAGGCTAAATCAGCCCCAGCATTTT
TRBV5-1,many,TRBJ1-1,TRBD1,CASSFQGAEAFF,TGCGCCAGCAGCTTTCAGGGGGCTGAAGCTTTCTTT
TRBV12-3/TRBV12-4,many,TRBJ1-5,-,CASSFVSQHF,TGTGCCAGCAGTTTTGTATCCCAGCATTTT
TRBV2,many,TRBJ1-1,-,CASSRGENTEAFF,TGTGCCAGCAGTAGGGGCGAGAACACTGAAGCTTTCTTT
TRBV5-1,once,TRBJ2-1,TRBD2,CASSSPRLAGGEEQFF,TGCGCCAGCAGCTCTCCTAGACTAGCGGGAGGGGAAGAGCAGTTCTTC
TRBV4-3,many,TRBJ1-2,TRBD1,CASSQGRGLYGYTF,TGCGCCAGCAGCCAGGGAAGGGGGCTCTATGGCTACACCTTC
TRBV4-3,-,TRBJ2-3,-,CASSQDSRGEVDTQYF,TGCGCCAGCAGCCAAGATTCTCGGGGAGAGGTAGATACGCAGTATTTT
TRBV7-6,many,TRBJ2-3,TRBD2,CASSPVFLAGVPVNTQYF,TGTGCCAGCAGCCCTGTCTTTTTAGCGGGGGTTCCAGTAAATACGCAGTATTTT
TRBV20-1,many,TRBJ1-2,-,CSASGGFGYTF,TGCAGTGCTAGCGGCGGTTTTGGCTACACCTTC
TRBV29-1,once,TRBJ2-3,TRBD1,CSVEGQGPDTQYF,TGCAGCGTTGAGGGACAGGGTCCAGATACGCAGTATTTT
TRBV27,many,TRBJ1-1,TRBD1,CASSLTGGGTEAFF,TGTGCCAGCAGTTTGACAGGGGGGGGCACTGAAGCTTTCTTT
TRBV4-3,few,TRBJ2-1,-,CASSQDWAGSRHEQFF,TGCGCCAGCAGCCAAGATTGGGCAGGGAGTCGACATGAGCAGTTCTTC
TRBV27,many,TRBJ2-7,TRBD1,CASSQTGRDEQYF,TGTGCCAGCAGTCAGACAGGGCGGGACGAGCAGTACTTC
TRBV9,few,TRBJ2-7,TRBD2,CASSPGTSGRAGQYEQYF,TGTGCCAGCAGCCCAGGGACTAGCGGGAGGGCAGGTCAGTACGAGCAGTACTTC
TRBV12-5,many,TRBJ1-2,-,CASGLSGGYTF,TGTGCTAGTGGTTTGAGTGGCGGCTACACCTTC
TRBV18,few,TRBJ2-2,-,CASSPSVSTGELFF,TGTGCCAGCTCACCCAGTGTGTCGACCGGGGAGCTGTTTTTT
TRBV4-2,few,TRBJ2-2,TRBD1,CASSQAPGQGMWTGELFF,TGTGCCAGCAGCCAAGCACCGGGACAGGGGATGTGGACCGGGGAGCTGTTTTTT
TRBV2,many,TRBJ2-2,-,CASSESRGLGTGELFF,TGTGCCAGCAGTGAGTCTCGGGGTTTAGGCACCGGGGAGCTGTTTTTT
TRBV12-3/TRBV12-4,-,TRBJ2-2,-,CASLGRGITGELFF,TGTGCCAGCTTGGGCAGGGGTATCACCGGGGAGCTGTTTTTT
TRBV4-1,-,TRBJ2-7,TRBD2,CASSRLFSGIPSYEQYF,TGCGCCAGCAGCCGCCTCTTTAGCGGGATCCCCTCCTACGAGCAGTACTTC
TRBV20-1,many,TRBJ1-1,-,CSARQMPTEAFF,TGCAGTGCTAGGCAGATGCCTACTGAAGCTTTCTTT
TRBV29-1,-,TRBJ1-4,TRBD1,CSVGTAPNEKLFF,TGCAGCGTCGGGACAGCACCTAATGAAAAACTGTTTTTT
TRBV20-1,-,TRBJ1-1,TRBD1,CSATSRTGRTEAFF,TGCAGTGCTACCTCCCGGACAGGGAGGACTGAAGCTTTCTTT
TRBV29-1,-,TRBJ2-7,-,CSVEGPVSGEQYF,TGCAGCGTTGAAGGACCGGTTTCCGGGGAGCAGTACTTC
TRBV5-1,few,TRBJ2-5,-,CASSGGTDQETQYF,TGCGCCAGCAGCGGGGGGACAGACCAAGAGACCCAGTACTTC
TRBV7-2,many,TRBJ2-1,TRBD2,CASSRNSGGGYNEQFF,TGTGCCAGCAGCCGAAACAGCGGGGGGGGGTACAATGAGCAGTTCTTC
TRBV28,many,TRBJ1-1,-,CASGRLRNTEAFF,TGTGCCAGCGGCAGACTCCGGAACACTGAAGCTTTCTTT
TRBV2,few,TRBJ2-6,-,CASSAVRVVLSGANVLTF,TGTGCCAGCAGCGCGGTGCGGGTGGTGCTTTCTGGGGCCAACGTCCTGACTTTC
TRBV11-1,-,TRBJ2-1,TRBD2,CASSPRSGGAVGNEQFF,TGTGCCAGCAGTCCTAGAAGCGGGGGGGCAGTGGGCAATGAGCAGTTCTTC
TRBV24-1,few,TRBJ2-5,TRBD2,CATNVGGKVQETQYF,TGTGCCACCAACGTGGGAGGGAAGGTACAAGAGACCCAGTACTTC
TRBV5-1,few,TRBJ1-4,-,CASKQGRDEKLFF,TGCGCCAGCAAACAGGGTCGGGATGAAAAACTGTTTTTT
TRBV20-1,-,TRBJ2-7,TRBD1,CSATGADRAPYEQYF,TGCAGTGCCACGGGGGCGGACAGGGCTCCCTACGAGCAGTACTTC